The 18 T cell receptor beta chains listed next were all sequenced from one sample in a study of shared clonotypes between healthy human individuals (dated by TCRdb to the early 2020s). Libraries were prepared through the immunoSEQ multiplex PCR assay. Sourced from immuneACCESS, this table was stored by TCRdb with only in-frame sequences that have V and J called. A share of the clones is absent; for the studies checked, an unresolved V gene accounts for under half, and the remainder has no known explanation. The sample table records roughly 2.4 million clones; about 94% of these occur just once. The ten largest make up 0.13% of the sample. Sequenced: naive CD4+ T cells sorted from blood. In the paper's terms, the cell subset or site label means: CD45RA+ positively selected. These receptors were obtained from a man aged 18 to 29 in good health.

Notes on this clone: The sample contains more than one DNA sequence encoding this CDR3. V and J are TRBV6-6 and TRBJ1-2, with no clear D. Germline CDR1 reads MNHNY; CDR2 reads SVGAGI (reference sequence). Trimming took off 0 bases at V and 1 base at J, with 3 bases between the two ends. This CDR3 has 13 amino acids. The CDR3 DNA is TGTGCCAGCAGTTACTCCCTTAACTATGGCTACACCTTC. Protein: CASSYSLNYGYTF.

CDR3 protein: CASSLLGQKYQETQYF. CDR3 nucleotides: TGTGCCAGCAGCTTACTGGGACAAAAGTACCAAGAGACCCAGTACTTC. The chain combines TRBV7-8 with TRBJ2-5, with a weak D call TRBD1 (6 bases). Germline loops: CDR1 SGHVS, CDR2 FQNEAQ. The V and J ends lost 2 bases and 0 bases respectively, with 13 bases between them. CDR3 length: 16 residues.

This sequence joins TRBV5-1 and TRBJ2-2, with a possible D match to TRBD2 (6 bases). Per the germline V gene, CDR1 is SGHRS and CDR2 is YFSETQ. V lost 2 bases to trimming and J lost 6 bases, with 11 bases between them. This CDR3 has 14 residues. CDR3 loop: CASSFRLVSGELFF. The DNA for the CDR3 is TGCGCCAGCAGCTTCCGACTAGTCTCCGGGGAGCTGTTTTTT.

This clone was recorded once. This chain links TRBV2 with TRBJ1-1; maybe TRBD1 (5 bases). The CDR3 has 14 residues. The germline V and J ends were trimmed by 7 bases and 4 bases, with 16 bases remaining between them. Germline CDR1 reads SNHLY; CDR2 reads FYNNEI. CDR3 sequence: CASIRREKGTEAFF. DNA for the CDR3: TGTGCCAGCATTCGCAGGGAGAAGGGCACTGAAGCTTTCTTT.

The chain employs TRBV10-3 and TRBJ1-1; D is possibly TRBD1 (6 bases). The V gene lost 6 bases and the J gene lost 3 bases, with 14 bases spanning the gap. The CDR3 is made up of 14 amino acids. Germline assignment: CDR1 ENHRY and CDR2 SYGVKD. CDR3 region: CAISKQGGDTEAFF. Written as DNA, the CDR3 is TGTGCCATCAGCAAACAGGGCGGGGACACTGAAGCTTTCTTT.

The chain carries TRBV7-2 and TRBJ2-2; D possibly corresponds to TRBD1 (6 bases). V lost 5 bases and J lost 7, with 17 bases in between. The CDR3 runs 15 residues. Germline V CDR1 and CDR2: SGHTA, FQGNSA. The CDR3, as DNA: TGTGCCAGCAGCCCAAGGTCCCTGACAGGCGGGGAGCTGTTTTTT. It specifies CASSPRSLTGGELFF.

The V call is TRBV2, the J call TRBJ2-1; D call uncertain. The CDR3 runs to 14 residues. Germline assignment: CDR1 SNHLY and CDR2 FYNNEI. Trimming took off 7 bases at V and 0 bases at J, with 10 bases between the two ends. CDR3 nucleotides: TGTGCCAGCAAGAGCGACCGCTCCTACAATGAGCAGTTCTTC. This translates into CASKSDRSYNEQFF.

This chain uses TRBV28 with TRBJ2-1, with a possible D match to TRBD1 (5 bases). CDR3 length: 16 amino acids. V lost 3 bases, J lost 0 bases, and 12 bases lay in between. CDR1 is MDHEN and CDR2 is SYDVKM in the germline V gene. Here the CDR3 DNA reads TGTGCCAGCAGTTTTAACGACAGAAGCTCCTACAATGAGCAGTTCTTC. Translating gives CASSFNDRSSYNEQFF.

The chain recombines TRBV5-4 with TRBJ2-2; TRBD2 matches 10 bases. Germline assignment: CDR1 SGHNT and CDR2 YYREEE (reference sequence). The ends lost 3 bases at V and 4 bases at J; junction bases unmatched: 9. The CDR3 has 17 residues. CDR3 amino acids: CASSSWTSGGGTGELFF. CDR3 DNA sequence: TGTGCCAGCAGCTCCTGGACTAGCGGAGGGGGCACCGGGGAGCTGTTTTTT. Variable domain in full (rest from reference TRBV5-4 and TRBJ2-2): ETGVTQSPTHLIKTRGQQVTLRCSSQSGHNTVSWYQQALGQGPQFIFQYYREEENGRGNFPPRFSGLQFPNYSSELNVNALELDDSALYLCASSSWTSGGGTGELFFGEGSRLTVL.

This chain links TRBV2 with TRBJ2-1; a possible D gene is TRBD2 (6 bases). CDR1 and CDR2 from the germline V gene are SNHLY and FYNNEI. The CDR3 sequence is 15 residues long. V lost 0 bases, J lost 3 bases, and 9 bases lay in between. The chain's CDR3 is CASSEAVAVYNEQFF. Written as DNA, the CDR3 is TGTGCCAGCAGTGAAGCGGTAGCGGTCTACAATGAGCAGTTCTTC.

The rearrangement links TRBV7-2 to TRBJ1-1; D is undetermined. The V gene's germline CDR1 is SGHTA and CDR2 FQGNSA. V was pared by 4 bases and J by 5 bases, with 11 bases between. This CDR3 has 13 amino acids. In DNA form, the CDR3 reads TGTGCCAGCAGCTCCGGACTGGGGACTGAAGCTTTCTTT. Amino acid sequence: CASSSGLGTEAFF.

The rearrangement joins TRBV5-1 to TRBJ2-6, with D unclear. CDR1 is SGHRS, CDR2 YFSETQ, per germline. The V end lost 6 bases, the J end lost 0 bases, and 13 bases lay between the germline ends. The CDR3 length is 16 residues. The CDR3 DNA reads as TGCGCCAGCACCCCTTGGCAGCACTCTGGGGCCAACGTCCTGACTTTC. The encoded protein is CASTPWQHSGANVLTF.

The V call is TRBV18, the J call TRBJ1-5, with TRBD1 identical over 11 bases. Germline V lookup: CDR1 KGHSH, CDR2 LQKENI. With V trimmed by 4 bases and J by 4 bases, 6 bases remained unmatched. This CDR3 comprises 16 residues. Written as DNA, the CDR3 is TGTGCCAGCTCACGATCCGGGACAGGGGGGAATCAGCCCCAGCATTTT. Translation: CASSRSGTGGNQPQHF.

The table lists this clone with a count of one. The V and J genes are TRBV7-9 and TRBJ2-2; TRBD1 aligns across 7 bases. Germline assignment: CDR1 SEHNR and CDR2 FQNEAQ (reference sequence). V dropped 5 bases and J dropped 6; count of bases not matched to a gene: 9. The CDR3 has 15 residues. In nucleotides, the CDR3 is TGTGCCAGCAGCGCACAGACAGGGTTTTCCGGGGAGCTGTTTTTT. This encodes CASSAQTGFSGELFF.

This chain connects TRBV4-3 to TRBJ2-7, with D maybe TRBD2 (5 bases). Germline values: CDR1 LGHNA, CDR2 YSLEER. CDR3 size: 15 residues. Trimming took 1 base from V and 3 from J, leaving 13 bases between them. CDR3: CASSQVEGSGYEQYF. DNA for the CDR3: TGCGCCAGCAGCCAAGTAGAGGGAAGCGGCTACGAGCAGTACTTC.

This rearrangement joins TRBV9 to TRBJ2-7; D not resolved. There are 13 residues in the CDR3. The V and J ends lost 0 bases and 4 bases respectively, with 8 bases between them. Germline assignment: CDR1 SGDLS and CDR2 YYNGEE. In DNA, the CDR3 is TGTGCCAGCAGCGTAGTCCCCTCATACGAGCAGTACTTC. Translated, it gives CASSVVPSYEQYF. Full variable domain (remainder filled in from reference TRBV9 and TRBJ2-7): DSGVTQTPKHLITATGQRVTLRCSPRSGDLSVYWYQQSLDQGLQFLIQYYNGEERAKGNILERFSAQQFPDLHSELNLSSLELGDSALYFCASSVVPSYEQYFGPGTRLTVT.

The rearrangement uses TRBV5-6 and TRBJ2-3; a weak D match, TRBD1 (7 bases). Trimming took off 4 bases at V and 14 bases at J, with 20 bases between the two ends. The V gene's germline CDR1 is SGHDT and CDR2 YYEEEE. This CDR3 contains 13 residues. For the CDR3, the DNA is TGTGCCAGCAGCGCCAGACAGGGAGGAACGTGGTATTTT. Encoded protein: CASSARQGGTWYF.

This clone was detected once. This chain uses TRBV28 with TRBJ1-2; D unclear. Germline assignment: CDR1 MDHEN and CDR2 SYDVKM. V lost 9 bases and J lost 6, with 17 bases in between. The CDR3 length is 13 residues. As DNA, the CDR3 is TGTGCCAGTATCCCTTCCGGGTCAAATGGCTACACCTTC. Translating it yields CASIPSGSNGYTF.